This T cell receptor beta chain was captured in a study of long-term antiretroviral therapy in people with HIV. This clone was observed a single time. Researchers ran immunoSEQ v3.0 at survey level. Sequencing was performed with immunoSEQ multiplex PCR; in TCRdb, only in-frame clones are kept and a portion is missing. This table has 24,000 or so clones, 70% to 90% appearing once. The V and J ends lost 5 bases and 1 base, in that order; junction bases with no gene match: 3. CDR1 is SEHNR, CDR2 FQNEAQ, per germline (reference sequence). The CDR3 covers 15 residues. This TCR derives from a woman in her 30s with HIV. The gene calls are TRBV7-9 and TRBJ2-2; 8 positions match TRBD1. Material: unsorted PBMCs, obtained 1.9 years after starting antiretroviral therapy. This CDR3 reads CASSHGQGNTGELFF. The CDR3 DNA reads TGTGCCAGCAGCCACGGACAGGGGAACACCGGGGAGCTGTTTTTT.